This T cell receptor beta chain comes out of a study of vaccination effects on CD4 cells after COVID-19. Study conclusions and caveats: Pronounced clonal contraction occurred in clones induced by infection and by vaccine late after vaccination. Relatively few convalescent patients took part in the study, which had no early post-infection timepoints.

Per the germline V gene, CDR1 is SGHRS and CDR2 is YFSETQ. CDR3 length equals 15 residues. Trimming removed 3 bases from V and 7 bases from J, with 16 bases in between. This clone was observed a handful of times. Its specificity is unknown. Libraries were prepared by immunoSEQ multiplex PCR; TCRdb keeps only in-frame clonotypes and omits some of them. The sample consists of roughly 20,000 clones, about 69% of them appearing once. Under the ViraFEST assay, PBMC were stimulated with viral peptide pools so that antigen-specific CD4+ T cells expanded. Sequencing was performed afterwards. The culture ran for approximately nine days before CD4+ T cells were isolated. According to the study, vaccine recipients showed no prior SARS-CoV-2 infection and negative nucleocapsid antibodies. Culturing of a few million PBMC per well took place with approximately 10 IU/ml IL-2 and around 10 ug/ml peptides. Cells had half their medium changed to IL-2 medium on days 3 and 7.

The sequence was obtained from a human donor who received a COVID-19 vaccine. The J gene is TRBJ1-4, the V gene TRBV5-1; D gene unclear. Sequences were derived from CD4+ T cells from PBMCs cultured with HCoV-NL63 spike peptides, sampled before COVID-19 vaccination. CDR3 in DNA: TGCGCCAGCAGCTCCCGGACCCCCGAGGGTGAAAAACTGTTTTTT. Translating it yields CASSSRTPEGEKLFF.